These 9 T cell receptor beta chains originate from one sample sequenced in a study of T-cell reconstitution after alpha-beta-depleted transplantation in children. Preparing the TCRbeta library involved the use of unique molecular identifiers. TCRdb recomputed calls from the PCR reads with MiXCR, one row per CDR3 protein. This table has about 980,000 distinct CDR3 sequences, about 29% appearing once. This specimen was PBMCs, mostly from graft donor cells, taken 360 days after TCRalphabeta/CD19-depleted stem cell transplant. All receptors come from a boy under two years old who had a stem cell transplant for SCID, so the T cells may come from the graft donor.

The gene calls are TRBV19 and TRBJ2-1; TRBD2 is a possible D gene (5 bases). Germline V CDR1 and CDR2: LNHDA, SQIVND (reference sequence). The CDR3 consists of 15 residues. V was shortened by 3 bases and J by 2 bases, with 11 bases between the two germline ends. The CDR3 coding sequence is TGTGCCAGTAGTATTTTCGGGGTTGCCTACAATGAGCAGTTCTTC. This codes for CASSIFGVAYNEQFF.

The chain is built from TRBV7-8 and TRBJ2-3, with D tentatively TRBD1 (7 bases). Trimming pared 6 bases from V and 2 bases from J, leaving 18 bases between. Looked up from germline, CDR1 is SGHVS and CDR2 is FQNEAQ. The CDR3 consists of 16 residues. The CDR3 reads CASRKGGGLHTDTQYF. The CDR3, as DNA: TGTGCCAGCAGGAAAGGAGGGGGCCTACACACAGATACGCAGTATTTT.

V usage is TRBV6-5 and J usage is TRBJ2-7; tentatively, D is TRBD1 or TRBD2 (5 bases each). Germline V gene data show CDR1 as MNHEY and CDR2 as SVGAGI. V was pared by 4 bases and J by 7 bases, with 32 bases between. This CDR3 has 19 amino acids. The CDR3 DNA sequence: TGTGCCAGCAGTTTGTCCCCCTACCCATTACGGGACCCTCGGCAAGAGCAGTACTTC. Translated, it gives CASSLSPYPLRDPRQEQYF.

V and J are TRBV27 and TRBJ2-7; maybe TRBD2 (5 bases). Germline V lookup: CDR1 MNHEY, CDR2 SMNVEV (reference sequence). The CDR3 covers 13 residues. V lost 2 bases to trimming and J lost 7 bases, with 12 bases between them. CDR3 protein: CASSLDWTGEQYF. As DNA, the CDR3 is TGTGCCAGCAGTTTAGATTGGACGGGGGAGCAGTACTTC.

The count of this clonotype is one. The gene calls are TRBV6-5 and TRBJ2-3; TRBD2 might be the D (7 bases). CDR1 and CDR2 (germline): MNHEY, SVGAGI. V lost 4 bases, J lost 1 base, and 15 bases lay in between. This CDR3 comprises 16 residues. The CDR3 DNA reads TGTGCCAGCAGTTTATCCCGGGGGGCCGGCACAGATACGCAGTATTTT. Translated, it gives CASSLSRGAGTDTQYF.

This clonotype has at least ten counts. The rearrangement uses TRBV28 and TRBJ2-7; tentative D call: TRBD2 (5 bases). V was shortened by 2 bases and J by 3 bases, with 8 bases between the two germline ends. Germline assignment: CDR1 MDHEN and CDR2 SYDVKM. The CDR3 extends over 13 amino acids. Here the CDR3 reads CASSLDGVYEQYF. In nucleotides, the CDR3 is TGTGCCAGCAGTTTAGACGGGGTCTACGAGCAGTACTTC. Variable domain in full (rest from reference TRBV28 and TRBJ2-7): DVKVTQSSRYLVKRTGEKVFLECVQDMDHENMFWYRQDPGLGLRLIYFSYDVKMKEKGDIPEGYSVSREKKERFSLILESASTNQTSMYLCASSLDGVYEQYFGPGTRLTVT.

The chain carries TRBV5-1 and TRBJ2-1, with 7 bases lining up with TRBD2. The CDR3 contains 16 residues. The germline CDR1 and CDR2 sequences are SGHRS and YFSETQ. V lost 4 bases to trimming and J lost 3 bases; unmatched junction nucleotides: 10. In nucleotides, the CDR3 is TGCGCCAGCAGCACACTGAGCGGGGCAGACTACAATGAGCAGTTCTTC. Translated, it gives CASSTLSGADYNEQFF.

This clonotype has a handful of counts. The chain couples TRBV12-3 or TRBV12-4 to TRBJ2-5; the match to TRBD2 covers 7 bases. CDR3 length: 13 residues. V lost 3 bases and J lost 10; bases outside the gene matches: 8. The DNA of the CDR3 is TGTGCCAGCAGTTTTGAGGCGGGAGACGACCAGTACTTC. It translates to CASSFEAGDDQYF.

This chain links TRBV7-2 with TRBJ1-5; the D gene is possibly TRBD1 (6 bases). The CDR3 runs to 17 residues. The germline V gene encodes CDR1 SGHTA and CDR2 FQGNSA. V was clipped by 1 base and J by 4 bases, with 17 bases between them. The CDR3 sequence is CASSLGSVRTANQPQHF. In nucleotides, the CDR3 is TGTGCCAGCAGCTTAGGCTCGGTACGGACAGCTAATCAGCCCCAGCATTTT.